This record concerns one T cell receptor (beta chain) sequence. Its antigen is currently not known. One base away there is no much larger clone; base qualities are not given. Using the deep immunoSEQ assay, TCR CDR3 regions were amplified from genomic DNA by multiplex PCR. Extracted genomic DNA from each cell subset was spread evenly across all wells of several immunoSEQ 96-well plates, with each plate serving as a replicate. For sorted subsets, each replicate PCR was loaded with roughly 190 ng genomic DNA, equivalent to 30,000 to 35,000 T cell genomes. The purified libraries were quantified using a Qubit 3.0 fluorometer, sized with a Bioanalyzer 2100, and then quantified again using the KAPA Library Quantification kit. Every immunoSEQ 96-well plate was sequenced on a separate single-read 150-cycle Illumina NextSeq 550 flow cell. Per the source publication's procedure: The immunoSEQ output contained only junctional sequences without quality scores, so filtering could not match that applied to full-length reads. To assign V/J genes and CDR3, sequences were annotated against IMGT germline references using PyIR, a Python wrapper for IgBLAST v1.9. Any read was removed if the V/J assignment was weak (E-value above 1e-6), the CDR3 was missing, or the read contained stop codons, out-of-frame junctions, or ambiguous translated residues. V3J clonotypes were defined as sequences sharing the same inferred V gene, J gene, and CDR3 amino acid sequence. Percentage overlap between repertoires was computed as shared unique clonotypes divided by the size of the smaller repertoire. Three approaches were used to assess repertoire richness: RTK rarefaction, the Chao1 estimator, and Recon v2.1 estimates of unobserved clonotypes. OLGA was used to compute generation probabilities for all TCRbeta clonotypes that the gDNA method yielded from a handful of donors. TCRdb obtained this table from immuneACCESS and retained in-frame rearrangements with V and J assigned. These tables miss some clones; where compared with another copy, unresolved V genes account for less than half of the shortfall, and the remainder is unexplained. The D gene and trimming were derived from the DNA, and the V and J assignments and clone size from that table. This sample holds about 2.4 million clones; 93% were observed only once. 0.35% to 0.45% of the sample goes to the ten largest clones.

This record belongs to a study of shared clonotypes between healthy human individuals (dated by TCRdb to the early 2020s). Notes on the research overall: Three men and a couple of women, aged 18 to 49 years, made up the cohort. For each donor, three plates each were used for CD4 naive and CD4 memory, two plates were used for CD8 naive, and one plate was used for CD8 memory. To estimate repertoire size and how much clonotype sharing occurs between individuals, the study deeply sequenced the blood TCR repertoires of roughly 5 healthy adults. To increase sequencing depth and limit assay-specific biases, TCR repertoire library preparation and sequencing were carried out by different laboratories using diverse techniques. Each donor's leukapheresis produced roughly between about 0.9 and 9.5 billion PBMCs. The full study reports these points: Pairwise subsampling led to the expectation that sequencing depth would affect the degree of clonotype sharing among donors. The genetic and exposure-history diversity represented was limited by the small number of donors. Naive subsets generally had larger estimated clonotype richness than memory subsets did. Rarefaction of sorted-subset datasets indicated incomplete sequencing despite the large sequencing depth. Sharing across several donors was observed for approximately 5% of naive CD4, less than 4% of naive CD8, over 2% of memory CD4, and around 0.4% of memory CD8 clonotypes. Compared with non-shared clonotypes, the clonotypes found in all four sorted-subset donors had higher generation probabilities. Only blood was sampled, and tissue TCR repertoires likely differ from those in blood.

Donors were healthy HIV-negative adults with no recently reported acute infections or vaccinations. Only Caucasian adults living in Nashville, Tennessee, USA were represented among the donors. CD4+ T cells were enriched by magnetic negative selection; naive cells were then positively selected on CD45RA, and the negative fraction formed the memory subset. After blood collection by leukapheresis, PBMCs were isolated using Ficoll-Histopaque density gradient centrifugation and then cryopreserved in the vapor phase of liquid nitrogen. Purity and quantity of every magnetically sorted T cell population were checked by analytical flow cytometry. Genomic DNA was isolated from each sorted fraction and quantified by UV absorbance on a Nanodrop 2000c. The clonotype originates from a man in his late teens or twenties in good health. Some clones in this sample may be carry-over from other donors' samples. Sequenced input: naive CD4+ T cells from PBMCs. Read against the paper, the sample's cell subset or site label means: CD45RA+ positively selected.

The encoded CDR3 is CASSYGTVSSETQYF. Read as DNA, the sequence is TGTGCCAGCAGTTACGGGACAGTCTCCTCGGAGACCCAGTACTTC. The rearrangement joined TRBV6-6 to TRBJ2-5, with 7 bases in between that match TRBD1. Its CDR3 holds 15 amino acids, cysteine through phenylalanine. Of the read, only the CDR3 DNA is kept; its 45 bases are in frame from base 1. V lost 2 bases and J lost 5 bases, and the count of bases not matched to a germline gene is 8. Looking up the germline V gene (reference sequence) yields CDR1 MNHNY and CDR2 SVGAGI.